The 11 T cell receptor beta chains below were found in one sample sequenced in a study of T cells in Graves' hyperthyroidism and ophthalmopathy. The CDR3 regions of TCR beta were amplified from RNA transcripts. In the first-round RT-PCR of the TCR CDR3, the HTBI primer set was used. TCRdb analysed the multiplex PCR reads with MiXCR anew, one entry per CDR3 protein. This sample has 530,000 or so distinct CDR3 sequences, with 15% to 20% found just once. The sample comprised blood. These receptor sequences come from a woman younger than 30 with Graves' ophthalmopathy.

The genes are TRBV6-1 and TRBJ1-6, with D unclear. This CDR3 has 14 residues. V was shortened by 6 bases and J by 8 bases, with 14 bases between the two germline ends. In germline, CDR1 is MNHNS, CDR2 SASEGT. For the CDR3, the DNA is TGTGCCAGCAGCTCGACGGGTGGTGATTCACCCCTCCACTTT. Protein: CASSSTGGDSPLHF.

A single count supports this clonotype. The chain is built from TRBV5-5 and TRBJ1-5, with 10 bases aligning to TRBD1. This CDR3 region has 14 residues. With V trimmed by 4 bases and J by 7 bases, 5 bases remained unmatched. CDR1 and CDR2 from the germline V gene are SGHKS and YYEKEE (reference sequence). The CDR3 reads CASSQTGGQQPQHF. The CDR3 nucleotides read TGTGCCAGCAGCCAGACAGGGGGCCAGCAGCCCCAGCATTTT.

This clonotype has ten or more counts. The chain links TRBV7-2 to TRBJ2-3; no clear D gene. Germline V gives CDR1 SGHTA, CDR2 FQGNSA. The CDR3 sequence is 15 residues long. The germline V and J ends were trimmed by 5 bases and 6 bases, with 18 bases remaining between them. DNA of the CDR3: TGTGCCAGCAGCCTTGACGGCACCAGGTTCGATACGCAGTATTTT. Its protein is CASSLDGTRFDTQYF.

This clonotype was observed many times. The chain joins TRBV28 to TRBJ1-5; weak D call: TRBD1 (6 bases). CDR1 is MDHEN and CDR2 is SYDVKM in the germline V gene. This CDR3 is 15 amino acids long. The germline V and J ends were trimmed by 2 bases and 1 base, with 9 bases remaining between them. The CDR3 here is CASSLTGTSNQPQHF. DNA for the CDR3: TGTGCCAGCAGTTTAACAGGGACGAGCAATCAGCCCCAGCATTTT.

With respect to this clonotype: Since a much larger clone is just one base distant, this may be a read error. The chain has TRBV28 and TRBJ1-1, with D perhaps TRBD1 (5 bases). The CDR3 length is 15 residues. The V end lost 7 bases, the J end lost 5 bases, and 20 bases lay between the germline ends. Germline V gene data show CDR1 as MDHEN and CDR2 as SYDVKM. CDR3 sequence reads: CASIEKVGGGTEAFF. The DNA for the CDR3 is TGTGCCAGCATTGAGAAAGTTGGGGGAGGGACTGAAGCTTTCTTT.

This clonotype was counted between two and nine times. The chain employs TRBV27 and TRBJ1-2, with D possibly TRBD1 on 6 matching bases. The V gene's germline CDR1 is MNHEY and CDR2 SMNVEV (reference sequence). The CDR3 runs to 13 residues. V was clipped by 3 bases and J by 8 bases, with 13 bases between them. The CDR3 protein is CASSFGGREGYTF. The CDR3 DNA follows: TGTGCCAGCAGTTTTGGGGGCAGGGAGGGCTACACCTTC.

This clonotype was observed at least ten times. This rearrangement joins TRBV6-1 to TRBJ2-7; no reliable D call. This CDR3 is 11 amino acids long. Germline CDR1 is MNHNS and CDR2 is SASEGT. V dropped 10 bases and J dropped 3 bases, with 10 bases sitting between them. The DNA for the CDR3 is TGTGCCATCGAGAAAGTCTACGAGCAGTACTTC. As protein: CAIEKVYEQYF.

This clonotype occurred a few times. CDR3 DNA sequence: TGTGCCTGGAACTTAGGGACCACTGAAGCTTTCTTT. Amino acid sequence: CAWNLGTTEAFF. The V gene is TRBV30, the J gene TRBJ1-1; tentative D call: TRBD1 (5 bases). V was clipped by 4 bases and J by 4 bases, with 10 bases between them. The germline V gene encodes CDR1 GTSNPN and CDR2 SVGIG (reference sequence). The CDR3 extends over 12 amino acids. Based on the CDR3 plus reference TRBV30 and TRBJ1-1, the full variable domain is SQTIHQWPATLVQPVGSPLSLECTVEGTSNPNLYWYRQAAGRGLQLLFYSVGIGQISSEVPQNLSASRPQDRQFILSSKKLLLSDSGFYLCAWNLGTTEAFFGQGTRLTVV.

This clonotype has more than one count but fewer than ten. The genes are TRBV6-2 or TRBV6-3 and TRBJ1-4; D is unresolved. The CDR3 is 15 residues long. V was shortened by 8 bases and J by 5 bases, with 18 bases between the two germline ends. Germline V CDR1 and CDR2: MNHEY, SVGEGT. For the CDR3, the DNA is TGTGCCAGCCGGCCATATGGTGGTGGGAATGAAAAACTGTTTTTT. Its translation is CASRPYGGGNEKLFF.

The rearrangement links TRBV6-1 to TRBJ2-5, with D hard to call. This CDR3 region has 12 residues. The V end lost 8 bases, the J end lost 4 bases, and 11 bases lay between the germline ends. CDR1 and CDR2 (germline): MNHNS, SASEGT. CDR3 residues: CASSRTAETQYF. For the CDR3, the DNA is TGTGCCAGCTCAAGGACCGCAGAGACCCAGTACTTC.

The sample holds many counts of this clonotype. The rearrangement uses TRBV7-8 and TRBJ2-1, with 8 nucleotides matching TRBD2. V shed 6 bases and J 5 bases; nucleotides not matched to a gene: 15. Germline V gives CDR1 SGHVS, CDR2 FQNEAQ. The CDR3 extends over 17 amino acids. Here the CDR3 DNA reads TGTGCCAGCAGGCACCCCATGGGCGGGGGGACCCACAATGAGCAGTTCTTC. It yields the protein CASRHPMGGGTHNEQFF.